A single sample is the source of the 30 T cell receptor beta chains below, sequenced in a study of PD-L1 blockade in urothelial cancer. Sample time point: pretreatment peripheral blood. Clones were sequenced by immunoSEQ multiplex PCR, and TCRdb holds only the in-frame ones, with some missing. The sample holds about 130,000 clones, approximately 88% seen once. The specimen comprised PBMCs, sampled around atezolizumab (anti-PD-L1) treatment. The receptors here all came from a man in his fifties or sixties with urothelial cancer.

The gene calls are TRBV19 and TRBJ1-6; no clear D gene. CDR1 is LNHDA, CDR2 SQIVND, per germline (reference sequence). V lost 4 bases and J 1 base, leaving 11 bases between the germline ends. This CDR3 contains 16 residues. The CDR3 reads CASSRGGRSYNSPLHF. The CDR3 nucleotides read TGTGCCAGTAGTAGGGGAGGCCGGTCCTATAATTCACCCCTCCACTTT.

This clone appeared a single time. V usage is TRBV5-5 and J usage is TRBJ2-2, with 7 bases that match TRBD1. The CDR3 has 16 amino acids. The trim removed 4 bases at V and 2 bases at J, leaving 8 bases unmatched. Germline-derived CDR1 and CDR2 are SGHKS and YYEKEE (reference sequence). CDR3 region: CASSPWRQGNTGELFF. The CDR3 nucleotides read TGTGCCAGCAGCCCGTGGCGACAGGGCAACACCGGGGAGCTGTTTTTT.

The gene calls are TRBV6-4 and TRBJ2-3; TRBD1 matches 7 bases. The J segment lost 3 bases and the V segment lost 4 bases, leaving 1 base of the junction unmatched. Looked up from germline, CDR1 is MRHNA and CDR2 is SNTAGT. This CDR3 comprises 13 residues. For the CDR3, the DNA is TGTGCCAGCAGTGGGACAGGAACAGATACGCAGTATTTT. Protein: CASSGTGTDTQYF.

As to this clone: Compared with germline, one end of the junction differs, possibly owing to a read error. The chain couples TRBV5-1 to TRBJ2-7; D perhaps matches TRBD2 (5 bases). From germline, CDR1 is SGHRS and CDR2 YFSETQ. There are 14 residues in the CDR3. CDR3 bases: TGCGCCACCAGCTTGGCGCCGGGAACCTACGAGCAGTACTTC. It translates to CATSLAPGTYEQYF.

CDR3 residues: CASSEAQGLGGYTF. The CDR3 coding sequence is TGTGCCAGCAGTGAAGCCCAGGGACTAGGGGGCTACACCTTC. The chain recombines TRBV6-1 with TRBJ1-2, with D possibly TRBD1 on 5 matching bases. Between the trimmed V and J ends, which lost 0 bases and 8 bases, there was a span of 13 bases. This CDR3 is 14 amino acids long. CDR1 and CDR2 from the germline V gene are MNHNS and SASEGT.

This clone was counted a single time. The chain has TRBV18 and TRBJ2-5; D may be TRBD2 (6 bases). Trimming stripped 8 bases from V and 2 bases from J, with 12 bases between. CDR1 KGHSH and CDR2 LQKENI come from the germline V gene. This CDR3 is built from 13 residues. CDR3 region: CASRLGLQETQYF. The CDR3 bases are TGTGCCAGCAGACTAGGGCTTCAAGAGACCCAGTACTTC.

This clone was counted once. The CDR3 nucleotides read TGTGCCAGCAGAAGGGGACAGGGACAGCCCCAGCATTTT. Translation: CASRRGQGQPQHF. The J gene is TRBJ1-5, the V gene TRBV6-1; 9 bases map to TRBD1. Germline CDR1 reads MNHNS; CDR2 reads SASEGT. CDR3 length: 13 amino acids. V lost 6 bases, J lost 7 bases, and 4 bases stayed unmatched.

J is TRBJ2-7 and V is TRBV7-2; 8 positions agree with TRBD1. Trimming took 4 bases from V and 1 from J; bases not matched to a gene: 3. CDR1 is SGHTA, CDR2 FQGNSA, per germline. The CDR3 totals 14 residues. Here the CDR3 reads CASSSQGASYEQYF. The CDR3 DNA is TGTGCCAGCAGCTCCCAGGGGGCATCCTACGAGCAGTACTTC.

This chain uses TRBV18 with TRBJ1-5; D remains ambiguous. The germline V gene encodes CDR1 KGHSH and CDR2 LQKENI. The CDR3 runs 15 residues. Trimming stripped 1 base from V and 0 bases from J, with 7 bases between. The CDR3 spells CASSPRRYSNQPQHF. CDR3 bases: TGTGCCAGCTCACCACGCAGATATAGCAATCAGCCCCAGCATTTT.

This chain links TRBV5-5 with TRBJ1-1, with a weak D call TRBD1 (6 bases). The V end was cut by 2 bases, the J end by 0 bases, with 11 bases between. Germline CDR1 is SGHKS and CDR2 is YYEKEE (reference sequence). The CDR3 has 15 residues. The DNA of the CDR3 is TGTGCCAGCAGCTTACAGGGACAACTGAACACTGAAGCTTTCTTT. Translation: CASSLQGQLNTEAFF. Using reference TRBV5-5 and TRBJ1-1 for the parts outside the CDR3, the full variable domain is DAGVTQSPTHLIKTRGQQVTLRCSPISGHKSVSWYQQVLGQGPQFIFQYYEKEERGRGNFPDRFSARQFPNYSSELNVNALLLGDSALYLCASSLQGQLNTEAFFGQGTRLTVV.

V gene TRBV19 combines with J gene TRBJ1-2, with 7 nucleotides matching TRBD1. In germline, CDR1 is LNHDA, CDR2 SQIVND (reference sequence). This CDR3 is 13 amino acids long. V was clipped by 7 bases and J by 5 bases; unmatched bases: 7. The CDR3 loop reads CASKRTGEYGYTF. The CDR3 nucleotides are TGTGCCAGTAAACGGACAGGAGAGTATGGCTACACCTTC.

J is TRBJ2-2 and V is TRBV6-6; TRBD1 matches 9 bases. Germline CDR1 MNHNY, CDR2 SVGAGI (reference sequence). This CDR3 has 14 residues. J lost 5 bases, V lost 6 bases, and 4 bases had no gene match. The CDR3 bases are TGTGCCAGCAGCCGACAGGGGGTTACCGGGGAGCTGTTTTTT. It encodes CASSRQGVTGELFF.

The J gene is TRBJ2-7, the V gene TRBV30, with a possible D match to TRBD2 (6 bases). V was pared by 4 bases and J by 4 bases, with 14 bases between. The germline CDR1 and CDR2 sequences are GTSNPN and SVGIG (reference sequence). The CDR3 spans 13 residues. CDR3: CAWMFGSNYEQYF. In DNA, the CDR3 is TGTGCCTGGATGTTCGGGAGTAATTACGAGCAGTACTTC.

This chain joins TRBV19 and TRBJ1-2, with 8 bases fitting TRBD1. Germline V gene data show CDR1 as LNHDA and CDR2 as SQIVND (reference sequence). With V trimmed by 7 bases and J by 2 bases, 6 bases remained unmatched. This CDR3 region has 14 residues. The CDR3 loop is CASMRGTGNYGYTF. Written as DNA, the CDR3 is TGTGCCAGTATGCGGGGGACAGGAAACTATGGCTACACCTTC.

The CDR3 protein is CASSWTSRSYEQYF. The CDR3 bases are TGTGCCAGCAGTTGGACATCTCGCTCCTACGAGCAGTACTTC. The chain has TRBV6-5 and TRBJ2-7; a weak D match, TRBD1 (5 bases). Trimming took 4 bases from V and 0 from J, leaving 10 bases between them. This CDR3 has 14 residues. The V gene's germline CDR1 is MNHEY and CDR2 SVGAGI.

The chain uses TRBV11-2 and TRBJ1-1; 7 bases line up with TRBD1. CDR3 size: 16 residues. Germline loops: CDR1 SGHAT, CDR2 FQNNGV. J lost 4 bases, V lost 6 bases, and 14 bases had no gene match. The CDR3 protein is CASRTTGIALGTEAFF. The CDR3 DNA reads TGTGCCAGCAGGACGACAGGGATCGCTTTGGGCACTGAAGCTTTCTTT.

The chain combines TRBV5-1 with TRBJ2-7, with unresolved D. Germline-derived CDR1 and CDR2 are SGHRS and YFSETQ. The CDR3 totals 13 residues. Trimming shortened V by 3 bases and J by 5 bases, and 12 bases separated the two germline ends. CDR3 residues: CASSSLAVNEQYF. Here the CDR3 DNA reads TGCGCCAGCAGCTCTCTGGCCGTCAACGAGCAGTACTTC.

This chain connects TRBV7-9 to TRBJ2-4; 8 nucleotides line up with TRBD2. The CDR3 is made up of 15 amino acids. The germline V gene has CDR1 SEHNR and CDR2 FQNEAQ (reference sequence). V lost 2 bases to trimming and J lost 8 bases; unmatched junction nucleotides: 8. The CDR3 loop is CASSLTGLGEDIQYF. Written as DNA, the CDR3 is TGTGCCAGCAGCTTAACGGGACTAGGCGAAGACATTCAGTACTTC.

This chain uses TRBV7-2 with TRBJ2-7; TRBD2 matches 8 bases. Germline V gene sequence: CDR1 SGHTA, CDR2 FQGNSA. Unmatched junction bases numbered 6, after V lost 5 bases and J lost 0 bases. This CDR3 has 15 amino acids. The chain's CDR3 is CASSPQREPSYEQYF. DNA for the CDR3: TGTGCCAGCAGCCCTCAGCGGGAGCCCTCCTACGAGCAGTACTTC.

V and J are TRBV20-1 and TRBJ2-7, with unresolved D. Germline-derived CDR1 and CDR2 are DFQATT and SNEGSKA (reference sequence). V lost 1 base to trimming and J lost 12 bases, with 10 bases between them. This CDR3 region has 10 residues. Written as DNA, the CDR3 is TGCAGTGCTAGAGGCGAGGAGTTGTACTTC. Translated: CSARGEELYF.

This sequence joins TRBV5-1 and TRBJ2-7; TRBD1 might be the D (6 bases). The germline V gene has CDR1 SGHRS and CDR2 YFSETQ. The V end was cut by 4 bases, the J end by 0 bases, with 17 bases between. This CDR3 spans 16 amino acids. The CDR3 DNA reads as TGCGCCAGCAGCCCCGGGACATCCCTTAACTCCTACGAGCAGTACTTC. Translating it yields CASSPGTSLNSYEQYF.

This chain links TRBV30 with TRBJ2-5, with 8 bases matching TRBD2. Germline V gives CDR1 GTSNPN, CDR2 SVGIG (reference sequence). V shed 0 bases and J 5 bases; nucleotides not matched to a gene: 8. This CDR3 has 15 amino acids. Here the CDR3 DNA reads TGTGCCTGGAGTGTAACTACTAGCGGTCGGGAGACCCAGTACTTC. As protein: CAWSVTTSGRETQYF.

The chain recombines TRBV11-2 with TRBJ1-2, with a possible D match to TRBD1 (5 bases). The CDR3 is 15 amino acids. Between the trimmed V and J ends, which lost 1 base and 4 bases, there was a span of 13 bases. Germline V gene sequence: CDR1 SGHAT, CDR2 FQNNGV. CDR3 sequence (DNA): TGTGCCAGCAGCTTAGGCGGGGGTCCCCGCTATGGCTACACCTTC. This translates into CASSLGGGPRYGYTF.

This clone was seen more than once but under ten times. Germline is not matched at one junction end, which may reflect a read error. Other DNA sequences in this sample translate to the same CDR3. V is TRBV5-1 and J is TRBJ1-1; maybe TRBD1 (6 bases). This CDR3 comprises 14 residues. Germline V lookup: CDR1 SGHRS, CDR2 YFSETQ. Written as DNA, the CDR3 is TGCGCCAGCAGTGGTGGGGGGGCGAACGCTGAAGCTTTCTTT. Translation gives CASSGGGANAEAFF.

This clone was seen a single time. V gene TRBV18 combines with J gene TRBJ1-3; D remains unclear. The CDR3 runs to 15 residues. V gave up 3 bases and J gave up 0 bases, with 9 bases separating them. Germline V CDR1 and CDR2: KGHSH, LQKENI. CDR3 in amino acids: CASSPSSLSGNTIYF. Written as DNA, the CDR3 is TGTGCCAGCTCACCGTCCTCCCTCTCTGGAAACACCATATATTTT. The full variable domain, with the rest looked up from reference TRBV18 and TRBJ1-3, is NAGVMQNPRHLVRRRGQEARLRCSPMKGHSHVYWYRQLPEEGLKFMVYLQKENIIDESGMPKERFSAEFPKEGPSILRIQQVVRGDSAAYFCASSPSSLSGNTIYFGEGSWLTVV.

The CDR3 reads CASRRQNTEAFF. CDR3 sequence (DNA): TGTGCCAGCAGGCGACAGAACACTGAAGCTTTCTTT. The chain uses TRBV2 and TRBJ1-1, with no clear D. The CDR3 is made up of 12 amino acids. From germline, CDR1 is SNHLY and CDR2 FYNNEI. Deletions cut 6 bases from V and 1 base from J, with 6 bases between.

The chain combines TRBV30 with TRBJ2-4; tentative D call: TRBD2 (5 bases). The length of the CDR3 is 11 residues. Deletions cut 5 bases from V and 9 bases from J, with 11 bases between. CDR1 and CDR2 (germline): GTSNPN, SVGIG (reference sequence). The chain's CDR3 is CAWGSGSIQYF. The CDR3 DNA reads TGTGCCTGGGGGTCGGGGAGCATTCAGTACTTC.

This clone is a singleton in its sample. Written as DNA, the CDR3 is TGTGCCAGCAGCGCACAGAATACGCAGTATTTT. It encodes CASSAQNTQYF. J is TRBJ2-3 and V is TRBV7-2; no clear D gene. The CDR3 spans 11 residues. Germline V CDR1 and CDR2: SGHTA, FQGNSA. V lost 5 bases to trimming and J lost 7 bases, with 7 bases between them. The complete variable domain, with remaining parts taken from reference TRBV7-2 and TRBJ2-3, reads GAGVSQSPSNKVTEKGKDVELRCDPISGHTALYWYRQSLGQGLEFLIYFQGNSAPDKSGLPSDRFSAERTGGSVSTLTIQRTQQEDSAVYLCASSAQNTQYFGPGTRLTVL.

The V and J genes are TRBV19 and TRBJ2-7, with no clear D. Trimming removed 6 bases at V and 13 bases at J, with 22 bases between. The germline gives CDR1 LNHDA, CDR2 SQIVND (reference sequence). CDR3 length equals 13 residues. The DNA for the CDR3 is TGTGCCAGTAGCCCTATTCAGGCCTCCGGAATCTACTTC. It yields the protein CASSPIQASGIYF.

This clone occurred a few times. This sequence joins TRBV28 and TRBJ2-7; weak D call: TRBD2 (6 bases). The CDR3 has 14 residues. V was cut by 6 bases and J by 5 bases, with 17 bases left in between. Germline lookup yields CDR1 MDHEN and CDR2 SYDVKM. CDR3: CASRPHGSMDEQYF. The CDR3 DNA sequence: TGTGCCAGCAGACCCCACGGGAGTATGGACGAGCAGTACTTC.